A selection of T cell receptor beta chains follows, all from one sample in a study of spatial heterogeneity in lung cancer. TCRdb reprocessed the 5' RACE reads with MiXCR, giving one entry per CDR3 protein. The sample yields roughly 120,000 distinct CDR3 sequences, 12% seen once. Sequenced here: PBMCs, sampled at follow-up. The receptors here all came from a male donor with early-stage non-small cell lung cancer. Both conserved end residues are part of each CDR3. The order of the fields is clone size, V gene, D gene, J gene, CDR3 DNA, CDR3 protein. The D gene is left open where the match is weak. Some rows mark clone size as missing; the rest say once, few, many or name a class of expanded clone.

size: few; V: TRBV2; D: TRBD2; J: TRBJ2-5; DNA: TGTGCCAGCAGTGTTGCGGGGGTTGCCCAAGAGACCCAGTACTTC; CDR3: CASSVAGVAQETQYF
size: -; V: TRBV3-1; D: TRBD1; J: TRBJ1-1; DNA: TGTGCCAGCAGCCAAGGAATGCAGGGGGGCACTGAAGCTTTCTTT; CDR3: CASSQGMQGGTEAFF
size: many; V: TRBV3-1; D: -; J: TRBJ1-2; DNA: TGTGCCAGCAGCCAAGTTCGTGGTTTTAAGGGAGGCTACACCTTC; CDR3: CASSQVRGFKGGYTF
size: few; V: TRBV4-3; D: -; J: TRBJ2-2; DNA: TGCGCCAGCAGCCAAGAAGGGAGAGGCGGGGAGCTGTTTTTT; CDR3: CASSQEGRGGELFF
size: many; V: TRBV6-5; D: -; J: TRBJ1-6; DNA: TGTGCCAGCAGTTACTCAGGGTCAGATAATTCACCCCTCCACTTT; CDR3: CASSYSGSDNSPLHF
size: few; V: TRBV5-1; D: -; J: TRBJ1-6; DNA: TGCGCCAGCAGCTTGCGGTCAGGGGATAATTCACCCCTCCACTTT; CDR3: CASSLRSGDNSPLHF
size: few; V: TRBV10-1; D: -; J: TRBJ1-1; DNA: TGCGCCAGCAGTGAGAGGGGAGAAGCTTTCTTT; CDR3: CASSERGEAFF
size: few; V: TRBV3-1; D: -; J: TRBJ1-3; DNA: TGTGCCAGCAGCCTCCTCCCTTATCGGGATCGCTCTGGAAACACCATATATTTT; CDR3: CASSLLPYRDRSGNTIYF
size: -; V: TRBV10-3; D: TRBD2; J: TRBJ2-6; DNA: TGTGCCAGTCAACTAGCGGGGGGTCCCATCTCTGGGGCCAACGTCCTGACTTTC; CDR3: CASQLAGGPISGANVLTF
size: few; V: TRBV11-1; D: -; J: TRBJ2-1; DNA: TGTGCCAGCAGCTCGCCGGGGAGGCCCTACAATGAGCAGTTCTTC; CDR3: CASSSPGRPYNEQFF
size: -; V: TRBV28; D: -; J: TRBJ1-2; DNA: TGTGCCAGCAGTTTAAGACAGTATGGCTACACCTTC; CDR3: CASSLRQYGYTF
size: -; V: TRBV28; D: TRBD2; J: TRBJ2-3; DNA: TGTGCCAGCAGTCCGCCCTCGGGCGGGGGGTTCACAGATACGCAGTATTTT; CDR3: CASSPPSGGGFTDTQYF
size: many; V: TRBV7-8; D: TRBD1; J: TRBJ2-1; DNA: TGTGCCAGCAGCTTAGAGGGGGCCGAGCAGTTCTTC; CDR3: CASSLEGAEQFF
size: many; V: TRBV12-3/TRBV12-4; D: -; J: TRBJ1-5; DNA: TGTGCCAGCAGCTCCGGAACCAGGGGTCAGCCCCAGCATTTT; CDR3: CASSSGTRGQPQHF
size: few; V: TRBV18; D: -; J: TRBJ1-6; DNA: TGTGCCAGCTCACCTGATAGAAATTCACCCCTCCACTTT; CDR3: CASSPDRNSPLHF
size: -; V: TRBV27; D: -; J: TRBJ1-4; DNA: TGTGCCAGCGCTGAGGCGAGGGATGAAAAACTGTTTTTT; CDR3: CASAEARDEKLFF
size: many; V: TRBV10-2; D: TRBD1; J: TRBJ1-1; DNA: TGCGCCAGCAGTTCGGACAGGGAGGCTGGCGCTTTCTTT; CDR3: CASSSDREAGAFF
size: few; V: TRBV7-9; D: -; J: TRBJ2-2; DNA: TGTGCCAGCAGAGAGGGCAGGAACACCGGGGAGCTGTTTTTT; CDR3: CASREGRNTGELFF
size: -; V: TRBV6-1; D: TRBD2; J: TRBJ2-5; DNA: TGTGCCAGCAGTCCGCGGGCTAGCGGGGAGGAGACCCAGTACTTC; CDR3: CASSPRASGEETQYF
size: -; V: TRBV5-1; D: -; J: TRBJ2-7; DNA: TGCGCCAGCAGCCTGGGCAGGGGACGGTCCTACGAGCAGTACTTC; CDR3: CASSLGRGRSYEQYF
size: many; V: TRBV4-3; D: TRBD1; J: TRBJ1-1; DNA: TGCGCCAGCAGCCCAGAGGGACAGGGGCACACTGAAGCTTTCTTT; CDR3: CASSPEGQGHTEAFF
size: few; V: TRBV7-8; D: TRBD2; J: TRBJ2-3; DNA: TGTGCCAGCACCCTAAACCCCGCTAGCGGACGCACAGATACGCAGTATTTT; CDR3: CASTLNPASGRTDTQYF
size: -; V: TRBV19; D: -; J: TRBJ1-4; DNA: TGTGCCAGTAGTATAGGCGGAGGGTTTAGAAATGAAAAACTGTTTTTT; CDR3: CASSIGGGFRNEKLFF
size: few; V: TRBV19; D: TRBD2; J: TRBJ2-1; DNA: TGTGCCAGTAGCCCTAGCGCGGCGGGGGGGCGTAATGAGCAGTTCTTC; CDR3: CASSPSAAGGRNEQFF
size: -; V: TRBV20-1; D: -; J: TRBJ1-1; DNA: TGCAGTGCTAGAGGGAGGTCCGAAGCTTTCTTT; CDR3: CSARGRSEAFF
size: -; V: TRBV5-1; D: TRBD1; J: TRBJ1-5; DNA: TGCGCCAGCAGCATCGGGACAGGGACAGGTCAGCCCCAGCATTTT; CDR3: CASSIGTGTGQPQHF
size: few; V: TRBV3-1; D: -; J: TRBJ1-5; DNA: TGTGCCAGCAGCCTGACAGATAGCAATCAGCCCCAGCATTTT; CDR3: CASSLTDSNQPQHF
size: -; V: TRBV20-1; D: TRBD1; J: TRBJ1-6; DNA: TGCAGTGCTTCCGGACAGGGCGAATATGGCTATAATTCACCCCTCCACTTT; CDR3: CSASGQGEYGYNSPLHF
size: -; V: TRBV3-1; D: -; J: TRBJ1-1; DNA: TGTGCCAGCAGCCAAGATAGTGCAAGGAACACTGAAGCTTTCTTT; CDR3: CASSQDSARNTEAFF
size: -; V: TRBV6-1; D: -; J: TRBJ1-2; DNA: TGTGCCAGCAGTAGAGAGGACGGCGGGAGGGGCTACACCTTC; CDR3: CASSREDGGRGYTF
size: many; V: TRBV29-1; D: -; J: TRBJ1-1; DNA: TGCAGCGTTCTTAGTGGTAACACTGAAGCTTTCTTT; CDR3: CSVLSGNTEAFF
size: -; V: TRBV28; D: TRBD1; J: TRBJ2-3; DNA: TGTGCCAGCAGCCCCTCAGGGGGCCGAGATACGCAGTATTTT; CDR3: CASSPSGGRDTQYF
size: many; V: TRBV24-1; D: -; J: TRBJ2-1; DNA: TGTGCCACCAGTGATGAACTCCGACCGGGTGAGCAGTTCTTC; CDR3: CATSDELRPGEQFF
size: few; V: TRBV12-3/TRBV12-4; D: TRBD1; J: TRBJ2-7; DNA: TGTGCCAGCAGTCTGTCGACAGGGGGCACCTACGAGCAGTACTTC; CDR3: CASSLSTGGTYEQYF
size: few; V: TRBV7-9; D: -; J: TRBJ1-4; DNA: TGTGCCAGCAGCTTAGCGGCACCCTCAACTAATGAAAAACTGTTTTTT; CDR3: CASSLAAPSTNEKLFF
size: many; V: TRBV29-1; D: TRBD1; J: TRBJ2-7; DNA: TGCAGCGTTGTAGGGACAGGAGGGGACTCTCGGCAGTACTTC; CDR3: CSVVGTGGDSRQYF
size: few; V: TRBV7-8; D: -; J: TRBJ1-1; DNA: TGTGCCAGCAGCTCTCGGACCCTATTGAACACTGAAGCTTTCTTT; CDR3: CASSSRTLLNTEAFF
size: few; V: TRBV28; D: TRBD1; J: TRBJ2-7; DNA: TGTGCCAGCAGTGCGACAGGGACCGAGCAGTACTTC; CDR3: CASSATGTEQYF
size: many; V: TRBV2; D: -; J: TRBJ1-5; DNA: TGTGCCAGCAGTGGGGATGATCAGCCCCAGCATTTT; CDR3: CASSGDDQPQHF
size: few; V: TRBV13; D: -; J: TRBJ2-2; DNA: TGTGCCAGCAGCTTATCGGTGGGGCTAAACACCGGGGAGCTGTTTTTT; CDR3: CASSLSVGLNTGELFF
size: -; V: TRBV11-2; D: -; J: TRBJ2-1; DNA: TGTGCCAGCAGCATGCTTTGGGACCCTGAGCAGTTCTTC; CDR3: CASSMLWDPEQFF
size: few; V: TRBV7-2; D: -; J: TRBJ2-2; DNA: TGTGCCAGCAGCTCTCGCCCCAGCGGCGGGGAGCTGTTTTTT; CDR3: CASSSRPSGGELFF
size: few; V: TRBV3-1; D: TRBD1; J: TRBJ1-4; DNA: TGTGCCAGCAGCCTAACAGACAGGGCAGTAGGCGAAAAACTGTTTTTT; CDR3: CASSLTDRAVGEKLFF
size: -; V: TRBV7-9; D: -; J: TRBJ1-2; DNA: TGTGCCAGCAGCTTAGCGGTAGATTTCGACGGCTACACCTTC; CDR3: CASSLAVDFDGYTF
size: few; V: TRBV5-4; D: -; J: TRBJ2-1; DNA: TGTGCCAGCAGCCGGGACAACCCGAGCTCCTACAATGAGCAGTTCTTC; CDR3: CASSRDNPSSYNEQFF
size: many; V: TRBV4-2; D: TRBD1; J: TRBJ2-1; DNA: TGTGCCAGCAGCCAAGGACAGGGGGATGAGCAGTTCTTC; CDR3: CASSQGQGDEQFF
size: many; V: TRBV28; D: -; J: TRBJ2-7; DNA: TGTGCCAGCAGTTTAGCGGGGCTACTCTACGAGCAGTACTTC; CDR3: CASSLAGLLYEQYF
size: -; V: TRBV5-1; D: TRBD1; J: TRBJ2-7; DNA: TGCGCCAGCAGCGGGGGACAGGGCCCCTACGAGCAGTACTTC; CDR3: CASSGGQGPYEQYF
size: few; V: TRBV28; D: -; J: TRBJ1-3; DNA: TGTGCCAGCAGCCCAGGGAGATCTGGAAACACCATATATTTT; CDR3: CASSPGRSGNTIYF
size: few; V: TRBV2; D: -; J: TRBJ1-4; DNA: TGTGCCAGCAAAGGCGCTTCTGAAAAACTGTTTTTT; CDR3: CASKGASEKLFF
size: -; V: TRBV4-2; D: -; J: TRBJ1-5; DNA: TGTGCCAGCAGCCAAGAGGGCTCAGCTAATCAGCCCCAGCATTTT; CDR3: CASSQEGSANQPQHF